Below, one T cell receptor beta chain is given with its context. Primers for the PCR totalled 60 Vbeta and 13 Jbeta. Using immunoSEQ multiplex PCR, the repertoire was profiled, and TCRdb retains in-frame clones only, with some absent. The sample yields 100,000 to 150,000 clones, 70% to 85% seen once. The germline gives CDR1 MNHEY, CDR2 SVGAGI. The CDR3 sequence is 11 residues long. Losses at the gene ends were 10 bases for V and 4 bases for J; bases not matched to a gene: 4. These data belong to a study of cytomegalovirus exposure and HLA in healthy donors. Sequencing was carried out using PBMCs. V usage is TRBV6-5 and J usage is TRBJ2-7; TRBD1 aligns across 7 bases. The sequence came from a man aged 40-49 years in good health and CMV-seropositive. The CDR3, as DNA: TGTGCCACCACGACAGGGTACGAGCAGTACTTC. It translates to CATTTGYEQYF.